A selection of T cell receptor beta chains follows, all from one sample in a study of beta chain features in type 1 diabetes. Using immunoSEQ multiplex PCR, the repertoire was profiled, and TCRdb retains in-frame clones only, with some absent. Of 350,000 to 400,000 clones listed, more than 12% are singletons. The sequencing sample was made of naive CD4+ T cells from blood. All receptors derive from a woman aged 18-29 years in good health. Each CDR3 is given without its conserved first and last residue. Fields, in order: V gene, J gene, CDR3 protein.

TRBV2	TRBJ2-7	ASSAGKQY
TRBV7-2	TRBJ1-1	ASSLDRRNTEAF
TRBV29-1	TRBJ2-7	SVWTDSYEQY
TRBV5-4	TRBJ1-1	ASSLGGPATEAF
TRBV30	TRBJ2-5	ACQQGRAQGETQY
TRBV7-2	TRBJ2-1	ASSSFPQNEQF
TRBV7-2	TRBJ2-7	ASSPGMGWYEQY
TRBV7-2	TRBJ2-1	ASSSDRGVLWEQF
TRBV21-1	TRBJ2-7	ASSKGQFSYEQY
TRBV4-2	TRBJ2-6	ASSRGGPGANVLT
TRBV29-1	TRBJ2-1	SVRIGSSYNEQF
TRBV5-1	TRBJ2-1	ASSSGLAGVDEQF
TRBV19	TRBJ2-1	ASRLRGNNDNEQF
TRBV15	TRBJ2-1	ATSRVRTSGYNEQF
TRBV7-2	TRBJ2-7	ASSLALGQGAWEQY
TRBV5-1	TRBJ2-3	ASSHGQGWDTQY
TRBV29-1	TRBJ2-5	SVEDRGHGETQY
TRBV4-1	TRBJ1-2	ASSQGRQAQHYGYT
TRBV7-2	TRBJ2-1	ASTPRRSLDNEQF
TRBV19	TRBJ2-1	ASSILGSSNEQF
TRBV7-8	TRBJ1-3	ASRGRGGGTHSGNTIY
TRBV29-1	NA	SVEDSIAGVYEQY
TRBV29-1	TRBJ2-2	SVYRASFTGELF
TRBV7-9	TRBJ1-5	ASSLLGQNQPQH
TRBV15	TRBJ2-6	ATSINDRAGANVLT
TRBV28	TRBJ2-2	ASMRLTGELF
TRBV30	TRBJ2-7	AWTLAGGSHEQY
TRBV29-1	TRBJ1-1	SVPRAGPNTEAF
TRBV5-1	TRBJ1-4	ASGRDSTNEKLF
TRBV4-1	TRBJ2-1	ASSQEGGYNEQF
TRBV4-3	TRBJ1-5	ASSTGWKQPQH
TRBV29-1	TRBJ1-5	STRGDSNQPQH
TRBV11-2	TRBJ2-7	ASSPRAGGPYEQY
TRBV9	TRBJ1-1	ASSVAPGAEAF
TRBV7-9	TRBJ1-1	ASTLGGVNTEAF
TRBV6-5	TRBJ1-4	ASSYDRKGKLF
TRBV28	TRBJ1-5	ASSVERVGGQPQH
TRBV4-3	TRBJ2-5	ASSQLPTGGSEETQY
TRBV7-8	TRBJ1-5	ASSYAGTGGSQPQH
TRBV14	TRBJ1-1	ASSHRRGRGGTEAF
TRBV6-5	TRBJ1-2	ASSYMTGGKDGYT
TRBV15	TRBJ2-5	ATSSYATETQY